This T cell receptor (beta chain) is from a study of shared T cell receptors in the human thymus. CDR3 length: 15 residues. CDR1 is LNHDA, CDR2 SQIVND, per germline (reference sequence). The V gene end was trimmed by 6 bases and the J gene end by 4 bases; junction bases not matched to a gene: 6. The data were produced by immunoSEQ multiplex PCR, yet TCRdb's version contains in-frame clones alone and is incomplete. This sample carries about 710,000 clones, more than 70% of them seen once, and the ten largest clones take roughly 0.0094%. The same data also contributed to another study, on human thymus T cells. That publication notes: Donation came from healthy Finnish infants having corrective surgery for congenital heart defects. Thymic tissue was derived from resections collected during corrective heart surgery. Thymic and blood repertoires appeared to show biased V and J gene usage. Unrelated individuals reportedly shared highly overlapping thymic TCR repertoires.

The sequencing sample was made of thymocytes. The rearrangement joins TRBV19 to TRBJ2-1; 10 bases are a match to TRBD1. This TCR was sampled from a boy younger than two with a congenital heart defect. The CDR3 spells CASSLGTGAYNEQFF. The CDR3 DNA follows: TGTGCCAGTAGCCTGGGGACAGGGGCATACAATGAGCAGTTCTTC.